This T cell receptor (beta chain) was recorded in a study of CD8 T cells in ankylosing spondylitis. This clonotype came up many times. Its antigen is unidentified. TCRdb independently ran MiXCR on the 5' RACE reads; one entry per CDR3 protein. The sample includes some 140,000 distinct CDR3 sequences, 7.3% seen only once; the top ten take roughly 12%. V shed 3 bases and J shed 0 bases, with 13 bases lying between them. The CDR3 is made up of 16 amino acids. Germline CDR1 and CDR2: SGHRS and YFSETQ. General study points: It appeared that ankylosing spondylitis blood was characterized by a TCR beta motif of eight highly homologous variants. Within matched ankylosing spondylitis synovial fluid, disease-linked clones were reportedly significantly enriched. Previously reported in reactive arthritis synovial fluid and blood were some of the motif variants.

The sequence was obtained from a female donor with ankylosing spondylitis or in good health (not recorded which). This sequence joins TRBV5-1 and TRBJ2-1; D not resolved. The sample consisted of blood, either unsorted or a sorted T cell fraction (not recorded which). The CDR3: CASSSGIPSSYNEQFF. The DNA of the CDR3 is TGCGCCAGCAGCTCCGGTATCCCAAGCTCCTACAATGAGCAGTTCTTC.